This T cell receptor (beta chain) was retrieved from a study of cytomegalovirus exposure and HLA in healthy donors. Overall study results and limits: Across all donors, roughly uniform sequencing depth was an assumption of the presence/absence analyses. Cytomegalovirus-associated status was assigned to 164 TCR beta chains.

Researchers ran the PCR with 60 Vbeta and 13 Jbeta primers. The assay was immunoSEQ multiplex PCR, and TCRdb's table has in-frame clones only and misses some. The sample consists of roughly 180,000 clones, 80% of them appearing once. CDR1 and CDR2 (germline): SQVTM, ANQGSEA. Trimming removed 4 bases at V and 5 bases at J, with 10 bases between. The CDR3 covers 12 residues. It was healthy bone marrow donors who served as donors. As concerns this clone: Its antigen is still unknown.

This clonotype was obtained from a woman under 40 in good health and CMV-seronegative. The chain couples TRBV29-1 to TRBJ2-3, with D hard to call. The sequenced sample consisted of PBMCs. CDR3 loop: CSVVRSLDTQYF. The CDR3 DNA follows: TGCAGCGTTGTGCGGAGCCTAGATACGCAGTATTTT.